Each of the 22 T cell receptor beta chains below was sequenced from the same sample in a study of cytomegalovirus exposure and HLA in healthy donors. TCRdb keeps only in-frame clones here, not all; method: immunoSEQ multiplex PCR. The sample has 100,000 to 150,000 clones; over 85% are singletons. Sequenced input: PBMCs. These receptors were obtained from a woman between 18 and 29 years old in good health and CMV-seronegative.

J is TRBJ2-5 and V is TRBV28; the match to TRBD2 covers 13 bases. V was pared by 6 bases and J by 7 bases, with 5 bases of the junction left unmatched. The CDR3 consists of 14 residues. Looked up from germline, CDR1 is MDHEN and CDR2 is SYDVKM. The CDR3 coding sequence is TGTGCCAGCAGCAGACTAGCGGGGGGTTGGACCCAGTACTTC. It is translated as CASSRLAGGWTQYF.

The V and J genes are TRBV25-1 and TRBJ2-7; D is perhaps TRBD1 (6 bases). The germline V gene has CDR1 MGHDK and CDR2 SYGVNS. V lost 4 bases to trimming and J lost 4 bases, with 14 bases between them. The CDR3 runs 14 residues. This CDR3 is CASSATGLGYEQYF. DNA for the CDR3: TGTGCCAGCAGTGCAACAGGGCTTGGGTACGAGCAGTACTTC.

The V call is TRBV6-5, the J call TRBJ1-2; no clear D. The germline V gene encodes CDR1 MNHEY and CDR2 SVGAGI. V was pared by 4 bases and J by 4 bases, with 13 bases between. The CDR3 loop spans 14 amino acids. As DNA, the CDR3 is TGTGCCAGCAGTTCAGCGGCGGAAGCCTATGGCTACACCTTC. Amino acids: CASSSAAEAYGYTF.

This chain joins TRBV5-1 and TRBJ2-1; D possibly corresponds to TRBD1 (6 bases). The V and J ends lost 4 bases and 5 bases respectively, with 25 bases between them. This CDR3 is built from 18 residues. CDR1 is SGHRS, CDR2 YFSETQ, per germline. The CDR3 region is CASSPLPTGRYLDNEQFF. In DNA form, the CDR3 reads TGCGCCAGCAGCCCCTTACCGACAGGTAGGTATCTCGACAATGAGCAGTTCTTC.

The chain links TRBV12-5 to TRBJ2-3; 7 bases are a match to TRBD2. CDR3 length equals 13 residues. CDR1 LGHNT and CDR2 FRNRAP come from the germline V gene. This CDR3 reads CAVASGLTDTQYF. Written as DNA, the CDR3 is TGTGCAGTCGCTAGCGGCCTCACAGATACGCAGTATTTT.

The rearrangement uses TRBV25-1 and TRBJ1-4, with D perhaps matching TRBD1 (5 bases). CDR3 size: 16 residues. V lost 4 bases, J lost 12 bases, and 24 bases lay in between. CDR1 and CDR2 from the germline V gene are MGHDK and SYGVNS. This CDR3 reads CASSGQFRFNQWELFF. CDR3 nucleotide sequence: TGTGCCAGCAGTGGACAGTTCAGGTTCAATCAGTGGGAACTGTTTTTT.

The V call is TRBV18, the J call TRBJ2-3; 7 positions match TRBD1. V trimming: 4 bases; J trimming: 0 bases; junction bases outside the gene matches: 7. Germline V gene lookup returns CDR1 KGHSH and CDR2 LQKENI. This CDR3 region has 16 residues. CDR3 protein: CASSRMGQLSTDTQYF. DNA for the CDR3: TGTGCCAGCTCACGAATGGGACAGCTTAGCACAGATACGCAGTATTTT.

V is TRBV7-2 and J is TRBJ1-2, with D possibly being TRBD1 (5 bases). The germline CDR1 and CDR2 sequences are SGHTA and FQGNSA. The CDR3 sequence is 15 residues long. Trimming left V 5 bases short and J 5 bases short, with 18 bases between. The CDR3 region is CASSSREEVAYGYTF. As DNA, the CDR3 is TGTGCCAGCAGCAGCAGGGAGGAAGTTGCATATGGCTACACCTTC.

The V call is TRBV18, the J call TRBJ1-3, with unresolved D. The length of the CDR3 is 12 residues. V lost 5 bases and J lost 0, with 2 bases in between. CDR1 and CDR2 from the germline V gene are KGHSH and LQKENI. CDR3 region: CASSYSGNTIYF. DNA for the CDR3: TGTGCCAGCTCATACTCTGGAAACACCATATATTTT.

This sequence joins TRBV2 and TRBJ2-7; 8 bases agree with TRBD1. The CDR3 runs 13 residues. The germline V gene has CDR1 SNHLY and CDR2 FYNNEI. V dropped 7 bases and J dropped 3; count of bases not matched to a gene: 5. The CDR3 coding sequence is TGTGCCAGCACCGGACAGGGCAGCTACGAGCAGTACTTC. Protein product: CASTGQGSYEQYF.

The genes are TRBV28 and TRBJ1-3; D gene uncertain. The CDR3 totals 14 residues. Germline values: CDR1 MDHEN, CDR2 SYDVKM. With 3 bases removed from V and 2 bases from J, the gap between germline ends came to 8 bases. As DNA, the CDR3 is TGTGCCAGCAGTTTTGGTGTAGCTGGAAACACCATATATTTT. This encodes CASSFGVAGNTIYF.

This rearrangement joins TRBV19 to TRBJ2-1; 10 bases are a match to TRBD2. Unmatched junction bases numbered 14, after V lost 4 bases and J lost 8 bases. The CDR3 has 17 amino acids. Germline assignment: CDR1 LNHDA and CDR2 SQIVND (reference sequence). Written as DNA, the CDR3 is TGTGCCAGTAGTAGGCGGGCTAGCGGGAGTGTTAACCATGAGCAGTTCTTC. Protein sequence: CASSRRASGSVNHEQFF.

This clone was found a few times. The CDR3 loop is CASSSEGNSYEQYF. In nucleotides, the CDR3 is TGTGCCAGCAGTTCGGAGGGGAACTCCTACGAGCAGTACTTC. The rearrangement uses TRBV2 and TRBJ2-7; the D gene is possibly TRBD2 (6 bases). The V end was cut by 5 bases, the J end by 0 bases, with 11 bases between. The CDR3 is 14 amino acids. Germline assignment: CDR1 SNHLY and CDR2 FYNNEI.

This chain connects TRBV30 to TRBJ2-6; TRBD1 is a possible D gene (5 bases). This CDR3 contains 16 residues. CDR1 and CDR2 (germline): GTSNPN, SVGIG (reference sequence). Trimming left V 4 bases short and J 0 bases short, with 13 bases between. The CDR3 region is CAWITGSFSGANVLTF. In DNA form, the CDR3 reads TGTGCCTGGATTACAGGTTCTTTCTCTGGGGCCAACGTCCTGACTTTC.

The CDR3 loop reads CASSQMSSGSNEQFF. The CDR3 region has the DNA TGTGCCAGCAGCCAAATGTCTAGCGGGAGTAATGAGCAGTTCTTC. V gene TRBV4-2 combines with J gene TRBJ2-1; TRBD2 agrees at 10 bases. Trimming cost V 2 bases and J 7 bases; bases outside gene matches: 5. CDR1 is LGHNA, CDR2 YNFKEQ, per germline. The CDR3 contains 15 residues.

V usage is TRBV14 and J usage is TRBJ1-2, with D maybe TRBD1 (6 bases). V gave up 6 bases and J gave up 6 bases, with 26 bases separating them. The CDR3 spans 17 residues. CDR1 and CDR2 from the germline V gene are SGHDN and FVKESK. CDR3 in amino acids: CASRVRTAPEGFNGYTF. The CDR3 DNA sequence: TGTGCCAGCAGGGTACGGACAGCCCCTGAGGGTTTTAATGGCTACACCTTC.

J is TRBJ2-7 and V is TRBV4-3; weak D call: TRBD2 (6 bases). Germline values: CDR1 LGHNA, CDR2 YSLEER. There are 17 residues in the CDR3. Trimming left V 0 bases short and J 0 bases short, with 15 bases between. CDR3 bases: TGCGCCAGCAGCCAAGATCGGGCGTTGGGAGGCTCCTACGAGCAGTACTTC. It encodes CASSQDRALGGSYEQYF.

The table lists this clone with a count of one. Written as DNA, the CDR3 is TGCAGTGCTCTCGGGATCTATGGCTACACCTTC. Translation: CSALGIYGYTF. This chain uses TRBV20-1 with TRBJ1-2; D ambiguous. From germline, CDR1 is DFQATT and CDR2 SNEGSKA (reference sequence). V gave up 5 bases and J gave up 4 bases, with 8 bases separating them. The CDR3 sequence is 11 residues long.

J is TRBJ1-6 and V is TRBV19; 9 nucleotides line up with TRBD1. The CDR3 is 16 residues long. V lost 0 bases to trimming and J lost 9 bases; unmatched junction nucleotides: 6. Germline V gene data show CDR1 as LNHDA and CDR2 as SQIVND (reference sequence). The CDR3 DNA reads as TGTGCCAGTAGTATAGAGGGGCGGACAGGGGTTTCACCCCTCCACTTT. Translated: CASSIEGRTGVSPLHF. Full variable domain (outside the CDR3, taken from reference TRBV19 and TRBJ1-6): DGGITQSPKYLFRKEGQNVTLSCEQNLNHDAMYWYRQDPGQGLRLIYYSQIVNDFQKGDIAEGYSVSREKKESFPLTVTSAQKNPTAFYLCASSIEGRTGVSPLHFGNGTRLTVT.

The rearrangement links TRBV28 to TRBJ2-7; 10 bases are shared with TRBD2. CDR1 and CDR2 (germline): MDHEN, SYDVKM. The trim removed 2 bases at V and 5 bases at J, leaving 6 bases unmatched. This CDR3 has 15 amino acids. The CDR3 sequence: CASSLGRLAGDEQYF. CDR3 DNA: TGTGCCAGCAGTTTAGGCCGGCTAGCGGGAGACGAGCAGTACTTC.

This chain uses TRBV28 with TRBJ2-7, with TRBD2 matching 8 bases. The CDR3 is 15 residues long. Germline CDR1 reads MDHEN; CDR2 reads SYDVKM. With 6 bases clipped from V and 6 bases from J, the junction kept 13 bases outside the gene matches. CDR3 sequence: CASRRSGIAGGEQYF. CDR3 DNA sequence: TGTGCCAGCAGACGTAGCGGGATCGCAGGAGGCGAGCAGTACTTC.

This sequence joins TRBV28 and TRBJ1-5; 12 bases line up with TRBD1. The ends lost 5 bases at V and 6 bases at J; junction bases unmatched: 8. The CDR3 is made up of 16 amino acids. CDR1 is MDHEN and CDR2 is SYDVKM in the germline V gene. The CDR3: CASSPTGTGGVQPQHF. CDR3 coding DNA: TGTGCCAGCAGTCCGACCGGGACAGGGGGCGTTCAGCCCCAGCATTTT.